The entry that follows covers one TCR beta chain sequence. This clone showed up just once. Its antigen target is currently unknown. Per-nucleotide qualities are absent, and no much larger clonotype sits a single base away. The data derive from a study of blood T cell repertoires in COVID-19 (TCRdb year 2020). Context from the whole study: Samples from collaborators originated in the United States, Italy and Spain and spanned both the acute and convalescent phases of COVID-19. The material from the prospective study consisted of cDNA or gDNA derived from T cells, B-cell-depleted T cells, or PBMCs. Deeply sampled blood TCRbeta repertoires from subjects exposed to, actively infected with, or recovered from COVID-19 were included in the dataset. The repertoires were made available in a free public database intended to serve as a resource for research on the immune response to SARS-CoV-2. Samples were obtained from the ongoing ImmuneRACE study (first 160 participants) and from about 1,300 subjects provided by 6 global collaborators. Nearly every sample came with metadata listing a de-identified subject ID, COVID-19 status, age in years and sex. Where available, HLA class I and class II types were obtained from metadata supplied by the sample provider rather than from assay-based typing.

The cysteine opens and the phenylalanine closes a CDR3 of 14 amino acids. Only the CDR3 DNA is retained, 42 bases long and in frame from the first base. Per the germline V gene, SQVTM is the CDR1 and ANQGSEA is the CDR2. V is reduced by 6 bases and J by 0 bases, leaving a spacing of 11 bases between them. The immunoSEQ Assay, a bias-controlled multiplex PCR, was used to amplify TCRbeta CDR3 regions from genomic DNA. In the authors' own workflow: The number of nucleated cells in each sample was estimated from the amplification of reference gene primers within the assay. Sequence reads were collapsed and filtered to measure the absolute abundance of every unique TCRbeta CDR3 rearrangement. For each sample, productive Simpson clonality was calculated by taking the square root of Simpson's diversity index across productive rearrangements. As stored in TCRdb, this immuneACCESS dataset retains in-frame rearrangements with V and J assigned. A fraction of the clones does not appear; measured against another copy, unresolved V genes explain less than half of the discrepancy, and the remainder lacks a known reason. V and J calls and clone size are given by that table; D and trimming were obtained from the DNA. The sample table lists roughly 200,000 clones, roughly 78% of them with a count of one. Together, the top ten hold 6.5% of the sample.

Collaborating institutions collected whole blood in K2EDTA tubes following their own protocols. For TCRbeta analysis, collaborator samples were shipped as frozen whole blood, as isolated PBMCs, or as DNA extracted from either sample type. Overall results and qualifications from the work: How much clinical and demographic metadata was included differed by source and by participant, and the metadata was provided uncurated.

The TCR was taken from a man between 65 and 79 years old with active or convalescent COVID-19. The receptor chain draws on TRBV29-1 and TRBJ2-2; TRBD1 might be the D gene, on 6 matching bases. What was sequenced was peripheral blood. The CDR3 loop reads CSVTTGSNTGELFF. DNA sequence: TGCAGCGTAACGACAGGCTCGAACACCGGGGAGCTGTTTTTT.